This TCR beta chain was identified in a study of blood T cell repertoires in COVID-19 (dated by TCRdb to about 2020). As for the study more broadly: The collaborator samples originated in the United States, Italy and Spain and spanned the acute and convalescent phases of COVID-19. The prospective study material was composed of cDNA or gDNA derived from T cells, B-cell-depleted T cells, or PBMCs. Subjects who had been exposed to COVID-19, were actively infected with it, or had recovered from it provided the deeply sampled blood TCRbeta repertoires that made up the dataset. The repertoires were released in a freely available public database meant as a resource for research on the immune response to SARS-CoV-2. Samples came from the ongoing ImmuneRACE study (first 160 participants) plus 1,254 subjects from 6 global collaborators. Nearly every sample came with metadata listing a de-identified subject ID, COVID-19 status, age in years and sex. Where available, HLA class I and class II types were obtained from metadata supplied by the sample provider rather than from assay-based typing. The study at large found these results: The quantity of clinical and demographic metadata differed by source and by participant and was supplied without curation.

In the prospective study, participants were roughly 18 to 100 years old, resided in fewer than 25 geographic areas of the United States, and were enrolled through a virtual design. In the prospective study, cohorts were assigned on the basis of participant-reported clinical history obtained from a screening survey and a study questionnaire. ImmuneRACE Cohort 3 recovered participants were defined by two consecutive negative NP/OP PCR tests, healthcare professional clearance, or symptom resolution. Each participant in the prospective study had whole blood, serum and a nasopharyngeal or oropharyngeal swab collected by mobile phlebotomists. Over an approximately 2-month period, participants in the prospective study had the option of providing additional blood draws and questionnaires. Before DNA extraction, blood samples from the prospective study were shipped at room temperature or frozen. TCRbeta CDR3 regions were amplified from genomic DNA using the immunoSEQ Assay, a bias-controlled multiplex PCR. The published analysis was carried out like this. Within the assay, amplification of reference gene primers was used to estimate how many nucleated cells each sample contained. Sequence reads were collapsed and filtered to measure the absolute abundance of every unique TCRbeta CDR3 rearrangement. Productive Simpson clonality was computed per sample as the square root of Simpson's diversity index over productive rearrangements. In TCRdb, the immuneACCESS table is reduced to in-frame sequences with V and J assigned. These tables do not hold every clone; where another copy was compared, an unresolved V gene accounts for under half, and the others remain unexplained. That table furnishes V, J and clone size, whereas the DNA furnished D and trimming. This sample lists about 200,000 clones; roughly 80% were detected once. Jointly, the top ten make up approximately 7.9% of the sample.

V lost 6 bases and J lost 3 bases; the stretch between them is 12 bases long. The germline V gene (reference sequence) supplies CDR1 LNHDA and CDR2 SQIVND. The CDR3 measures 14 amino acids from cysteine to phenylalanine. Of all the DNA, just the CDR3 is kept, 42 bases in frame from base 1. Comments on this clone: The antigen it binds to is not known. Per-base quality was not reported, and no clone a single base away is much larger than it.

The V gene is TRBV19 and the J gene is TRBJ2-1; TRBD2 is perhaps the D gene, given 5 matching bases. Sequenced sample: PBMCs or T cells enriched from blood (not recorded which). The sequence came from a man in his forties who had recovered from COVID-19. The CDR3 sequence is CASRKEGIYNEQFF. The DNA reads TGTGCCAGTAGGAAAGAGGGAATCTACAATGAGCAGTTCTTC.